The entry below describes one T cell receptor beta chain. The antigen is unknown. As for the donors, each was a healthy bone marrow donor. There are 13 residues in the CDR3. In germline, CDR1 is MNHEY, CDR2 SMNVEV (reference sequence). V was clipped by 8 bases and J by 5 bases; unmatched bases: 4. PCR employed 60 Vbeta and 13 Jbeta primers. Data came from immunoSEQ multiplex PCR; TCRdb stores just in-frame clones and leaves some out. The table shows roughly 100,000 clones, with 81% occurring only once. The source of the sample is a study of cytomegalovirus exposure and HLA in healthy donors. General observations from the study: Indistinguishable V segments, including TRBV6-2 and TRBV6-3, were excluded. As was reported, the HLA-A and HLA-B alleles of most subjects were accurately predicted from TCR beta sequences.

The source of this sequence is a man aged 40-55 years in good health and CMV-seropositive. What was sequenced was PBMCs. V usage is TRBV27 and J usage is TRBJ2-5; 11 bases are shared with TRBD2. CDR3 sequence reads: CASGSGGAETQYF. CDR3 coding DNA: TGTGCCAGCGGTAGCGGGGGGGCGGAGACCCAGTACTTC.